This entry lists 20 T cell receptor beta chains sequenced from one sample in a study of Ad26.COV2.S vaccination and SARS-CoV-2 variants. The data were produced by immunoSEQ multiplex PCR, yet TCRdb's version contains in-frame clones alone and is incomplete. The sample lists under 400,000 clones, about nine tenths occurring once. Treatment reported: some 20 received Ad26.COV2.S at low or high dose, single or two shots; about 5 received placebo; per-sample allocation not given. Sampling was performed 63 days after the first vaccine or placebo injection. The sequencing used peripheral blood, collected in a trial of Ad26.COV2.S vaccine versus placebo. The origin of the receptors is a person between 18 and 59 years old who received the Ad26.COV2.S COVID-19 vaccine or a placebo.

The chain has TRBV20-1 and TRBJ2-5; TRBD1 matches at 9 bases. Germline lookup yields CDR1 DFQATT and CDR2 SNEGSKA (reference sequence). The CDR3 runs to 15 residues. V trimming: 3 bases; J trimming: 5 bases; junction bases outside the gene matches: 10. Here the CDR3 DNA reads TGCAGTGCTAGTCCCCACAGGGGGCTAGGGGAGACCCAGTACTTC. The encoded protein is CSASPHRGLGETQYF.

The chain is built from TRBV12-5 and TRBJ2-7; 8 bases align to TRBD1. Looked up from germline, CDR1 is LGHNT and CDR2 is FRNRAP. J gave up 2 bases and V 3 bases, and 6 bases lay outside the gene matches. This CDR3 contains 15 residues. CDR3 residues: CASGLGQGQTYEQYF. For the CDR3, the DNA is TGTGCTAGTGGTTTAGGACAGGGTCAAACCTACGAGCAGTACTTC.

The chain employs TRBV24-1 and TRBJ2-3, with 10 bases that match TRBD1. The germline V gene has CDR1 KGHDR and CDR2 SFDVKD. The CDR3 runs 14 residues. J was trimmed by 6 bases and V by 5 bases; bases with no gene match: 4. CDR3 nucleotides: TGTGCCACCAGTGGACAGGGGGCGGAGGATACGCAGTATTTT. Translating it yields CATSGQGAEDTQYF.

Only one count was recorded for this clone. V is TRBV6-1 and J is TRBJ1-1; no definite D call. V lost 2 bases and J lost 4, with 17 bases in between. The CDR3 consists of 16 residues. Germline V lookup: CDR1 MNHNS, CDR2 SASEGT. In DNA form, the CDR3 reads TGTGCCAGCAGTGAAAGAGGGTGGCTATTAGGCACTGAAGCTTTCTTT. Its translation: CASSERGWLLGTEAFF.

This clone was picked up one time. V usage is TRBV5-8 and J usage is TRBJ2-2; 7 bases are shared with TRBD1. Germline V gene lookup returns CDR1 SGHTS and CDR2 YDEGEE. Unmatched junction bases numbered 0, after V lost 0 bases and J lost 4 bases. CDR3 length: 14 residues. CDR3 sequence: CASSLAGGTGELFF. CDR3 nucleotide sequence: TGTGCCAGCAGCTTGGCAGGGGGCACCGGGGAGCTGTTTTTT.

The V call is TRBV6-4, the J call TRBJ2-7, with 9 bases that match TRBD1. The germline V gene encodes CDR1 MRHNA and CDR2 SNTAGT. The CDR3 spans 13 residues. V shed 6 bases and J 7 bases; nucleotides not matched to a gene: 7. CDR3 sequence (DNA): TGTGCCAGCAGCGCGGACAGGGGAGGGGAGCAGTACTTC. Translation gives CASSADRGGEQYF.

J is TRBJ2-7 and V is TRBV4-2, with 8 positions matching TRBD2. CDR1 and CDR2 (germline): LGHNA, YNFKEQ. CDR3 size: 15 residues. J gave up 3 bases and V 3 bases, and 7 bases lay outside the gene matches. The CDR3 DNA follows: TGTGCCAGCAGCCAGGAACCGGGACTAGGCTACGAGCAGTACTTC. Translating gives CASSQEPGLGYEQYF.

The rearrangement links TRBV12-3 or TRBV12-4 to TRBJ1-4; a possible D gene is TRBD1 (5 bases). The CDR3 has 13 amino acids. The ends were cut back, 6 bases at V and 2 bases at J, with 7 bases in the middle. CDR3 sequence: CASRRGTNEKLFF. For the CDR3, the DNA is TGTGCCAGCAGAAGGGGCACTAATGAAAAACTGTTTTTT.

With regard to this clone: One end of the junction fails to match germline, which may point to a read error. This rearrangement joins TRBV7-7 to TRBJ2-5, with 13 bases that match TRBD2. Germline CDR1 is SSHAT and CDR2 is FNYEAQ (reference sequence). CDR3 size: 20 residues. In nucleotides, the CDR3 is TGTGCTAGCAGCTTAAGATCAGGGCCCACTAGCGGGGGGGCGGAAGAGACCCAGTACTTC. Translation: CASSLRSGPTSGGAEETQYF.

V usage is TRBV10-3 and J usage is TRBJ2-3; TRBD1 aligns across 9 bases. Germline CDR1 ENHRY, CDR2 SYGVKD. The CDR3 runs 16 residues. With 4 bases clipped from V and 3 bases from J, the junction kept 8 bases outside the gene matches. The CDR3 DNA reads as TGTGCCATCAGTGGTACGACAGGGGGGTGGACAGATACGCAGTATTTT. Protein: CAISGTTGGWTDTQYF.

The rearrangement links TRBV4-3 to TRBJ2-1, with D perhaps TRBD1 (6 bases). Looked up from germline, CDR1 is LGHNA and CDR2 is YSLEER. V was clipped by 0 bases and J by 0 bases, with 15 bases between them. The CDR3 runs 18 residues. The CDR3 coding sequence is TGCGCCAGCAGCCAAGATCGTTCCGACAGGAGCTCCTACAATGAGCAGTTCTTC. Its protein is CASSQDRSDRSSYNEQFF.

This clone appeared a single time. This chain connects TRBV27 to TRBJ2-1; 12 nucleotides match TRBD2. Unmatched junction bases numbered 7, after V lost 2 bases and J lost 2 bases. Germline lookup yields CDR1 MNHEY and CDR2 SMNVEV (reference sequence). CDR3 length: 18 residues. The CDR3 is CASSLGSLAGGPYNEQFF. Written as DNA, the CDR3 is TGTGCCAGCAGTTTAGGGAGCCTAGCGGGGGGGCCCTACAATGAGCAGTTCTTC.

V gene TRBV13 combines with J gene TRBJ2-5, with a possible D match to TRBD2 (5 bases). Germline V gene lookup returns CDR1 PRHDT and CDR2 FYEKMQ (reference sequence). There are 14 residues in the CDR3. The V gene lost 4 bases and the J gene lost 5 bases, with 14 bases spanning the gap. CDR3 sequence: CASSSAKEAETQYF. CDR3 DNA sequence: TGTGCCAGCAGCTCAGCTAAGGAGGCCGAGACCCAGTACTTC.

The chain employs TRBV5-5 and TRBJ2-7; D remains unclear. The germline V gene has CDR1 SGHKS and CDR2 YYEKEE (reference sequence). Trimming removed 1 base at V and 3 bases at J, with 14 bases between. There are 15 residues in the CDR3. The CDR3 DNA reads TGTGCCAGCAGCTTGACTTACGTTGGTTACTACGAGCAGTACTTC. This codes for CASSLTYVGYYEQYF.

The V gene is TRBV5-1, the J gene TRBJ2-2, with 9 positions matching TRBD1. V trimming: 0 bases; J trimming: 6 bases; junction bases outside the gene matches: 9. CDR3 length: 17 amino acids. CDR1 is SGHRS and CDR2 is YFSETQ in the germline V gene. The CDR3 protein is CASSLVGTGNMAGELFF. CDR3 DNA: TGCGCCAGCAGCTTGGTTGGGACAGGGAATATGGCCGGGGAGCTGTTTTTT.

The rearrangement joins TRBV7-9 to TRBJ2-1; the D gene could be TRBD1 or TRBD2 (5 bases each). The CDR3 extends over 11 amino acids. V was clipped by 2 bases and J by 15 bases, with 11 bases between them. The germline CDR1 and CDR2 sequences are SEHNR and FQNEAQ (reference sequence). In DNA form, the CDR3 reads TGTGCCAGCAGCTTACGAGAGGGACGGTTCTTC. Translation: CASSLREGRFF. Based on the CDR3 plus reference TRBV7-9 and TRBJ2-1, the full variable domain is DTGVSQNPRHKITKRGQNVTFRCDPISEHNRLYWYRQTLGQGPEFLTYFQNEAQLEKSRLLSDRFSAERPKGSFSTLEIQRTEQGDSAMYLCASSLREGRFFGPGTRLTVL.

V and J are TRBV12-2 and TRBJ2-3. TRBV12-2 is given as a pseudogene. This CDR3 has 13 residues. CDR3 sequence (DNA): TGTGCAAGTCGCCCCGGGACCCCAAACGAGGTGTATTTT. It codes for CASRPGTPNEVYF.

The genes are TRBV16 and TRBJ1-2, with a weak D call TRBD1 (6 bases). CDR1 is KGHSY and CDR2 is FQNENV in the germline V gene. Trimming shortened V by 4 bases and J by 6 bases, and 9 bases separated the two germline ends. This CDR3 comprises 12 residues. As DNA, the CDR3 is TGTGCCAGCAGCCGAAGGACAGATGGCTACACCTTC. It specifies CASSRRTDGYTF. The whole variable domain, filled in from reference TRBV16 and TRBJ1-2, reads GEEVAQTPKHLVRGEGQKAKLYCAPIKGHSYVFWYQQVLKNEFKFLISFQNENVFDETGMPKERFSAKCLPNSPCSLEIQATKLEDSAVYFCASSRRTDGYTFGSGTRLTVV.

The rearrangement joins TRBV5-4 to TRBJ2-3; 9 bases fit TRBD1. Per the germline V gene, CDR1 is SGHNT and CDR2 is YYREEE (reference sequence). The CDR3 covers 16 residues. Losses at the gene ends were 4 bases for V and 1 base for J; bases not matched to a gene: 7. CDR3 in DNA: TGTGCCAGCAGCCCCACCGGGGACAGGGGCACAGATACGCAGTATTTT. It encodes CASSPTGDRGTDTQYF.

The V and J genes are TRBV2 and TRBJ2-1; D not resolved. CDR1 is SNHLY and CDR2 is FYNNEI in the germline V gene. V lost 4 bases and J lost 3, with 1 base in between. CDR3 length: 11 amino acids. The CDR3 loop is CASSGYNEQFF. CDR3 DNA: TGTGCCAGCAGTGGCTACAATGAGCAGTTCTTC.